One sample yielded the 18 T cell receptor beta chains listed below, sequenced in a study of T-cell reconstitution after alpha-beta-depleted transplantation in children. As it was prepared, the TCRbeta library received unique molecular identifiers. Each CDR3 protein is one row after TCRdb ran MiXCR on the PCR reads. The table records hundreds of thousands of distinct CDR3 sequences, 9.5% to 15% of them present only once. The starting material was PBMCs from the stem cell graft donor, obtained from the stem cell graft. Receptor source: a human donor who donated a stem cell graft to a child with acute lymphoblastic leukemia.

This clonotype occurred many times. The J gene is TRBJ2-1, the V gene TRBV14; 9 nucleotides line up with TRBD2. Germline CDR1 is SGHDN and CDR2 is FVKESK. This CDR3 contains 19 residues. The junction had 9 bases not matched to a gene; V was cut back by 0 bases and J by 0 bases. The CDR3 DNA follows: TGTGCCAGCAGCCAAGATAACGGACTAGCGTACAGCTCCTACAATGAGCAGTTCTTC. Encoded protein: CASSQDNGLAYSSYNEQFF.

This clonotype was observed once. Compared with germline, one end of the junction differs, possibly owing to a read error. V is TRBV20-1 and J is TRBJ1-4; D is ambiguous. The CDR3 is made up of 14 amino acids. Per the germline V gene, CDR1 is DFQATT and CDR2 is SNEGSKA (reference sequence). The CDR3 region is CCAGHAPGYEKLFF. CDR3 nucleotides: TGCTGTGCTGGCCACGCCCCGGGCTATGAAAAACTGTTTTTT.

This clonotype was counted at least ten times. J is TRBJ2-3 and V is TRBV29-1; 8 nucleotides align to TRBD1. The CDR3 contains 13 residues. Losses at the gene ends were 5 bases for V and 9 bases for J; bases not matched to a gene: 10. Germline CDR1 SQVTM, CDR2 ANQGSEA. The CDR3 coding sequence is TGCAGCGTTTGGGATGGACAGGGAGGAACGCAGTATTTT. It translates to CSVWDGQGGTQYF.

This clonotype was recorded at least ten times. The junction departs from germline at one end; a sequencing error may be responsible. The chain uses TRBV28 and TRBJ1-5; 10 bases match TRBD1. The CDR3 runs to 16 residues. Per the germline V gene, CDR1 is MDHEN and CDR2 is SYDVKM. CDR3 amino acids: CASTSPYGQGGQAQHF. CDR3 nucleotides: TGTGCCAGCACTTCGCCATACGGACAGGGGGGTCAGGCCCAGCATTTT.

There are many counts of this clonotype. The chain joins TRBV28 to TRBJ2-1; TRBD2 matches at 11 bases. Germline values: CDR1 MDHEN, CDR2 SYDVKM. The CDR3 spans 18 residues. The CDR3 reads CAALSLAGGESSYNEQFF. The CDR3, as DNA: TGTGCTGCCCTGAGTCTAGCGGGAGGTGAAAGCTCCTACAATGAGCAGTTCTTC. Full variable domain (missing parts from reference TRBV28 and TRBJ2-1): DVKVTQSSRYLVKRTGEKVFLECVQDMDHENMFWYRQDPGLGLRLIYFSYDVKMKEKGDIPEGYSVSREKKERFSLILESASTNQTSMYLCAALSLAGGESSYNEQFFGPGTRLTVL.

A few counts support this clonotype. Written as DNA, the CDR3 is TGCGCCAGCAGCTTCAAGGCTGGGGCCAACGTCCTGACTTTC. Its protein product is CASSFKAGANVLTF. V gene TRBV5-1 combines with J gene TRBJ2-6, with D unresolved. V was shortened by 2 bases and J by 2 bases, with 5 bases between the two germline ends. CDR1 and CDR2 (germline): SGHRS, YFSETQ. CDR3 length: 14 amino acids.

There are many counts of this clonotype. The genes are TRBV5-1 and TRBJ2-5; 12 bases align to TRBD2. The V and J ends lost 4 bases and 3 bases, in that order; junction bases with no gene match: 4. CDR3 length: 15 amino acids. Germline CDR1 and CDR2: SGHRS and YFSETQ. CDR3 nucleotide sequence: TGCGCCAGCAGCCTCAGACTAGCGGGAGAAGAGACCCAGTACTTC. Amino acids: CASSLRLAGEETQYF.

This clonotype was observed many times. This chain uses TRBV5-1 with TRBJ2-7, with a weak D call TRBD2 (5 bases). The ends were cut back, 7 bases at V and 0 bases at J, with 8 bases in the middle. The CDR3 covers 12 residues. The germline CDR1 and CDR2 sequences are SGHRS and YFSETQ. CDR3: CASVGSSYEQYF. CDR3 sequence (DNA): TGCGCCAGCGTGGGGAGCTCCTACGAGCAGTACTTC.

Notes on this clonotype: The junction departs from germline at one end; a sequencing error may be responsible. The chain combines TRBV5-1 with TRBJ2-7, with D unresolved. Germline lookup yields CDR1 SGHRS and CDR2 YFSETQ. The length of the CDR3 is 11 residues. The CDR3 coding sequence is TGCGCCAGCAGCTCTTCCTACAAGCAGTACTTC. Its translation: CASSSSYKQYF.

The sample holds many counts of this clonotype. The CDR3 loop is CASSLVQPQHF. The CDR3 nucleotides read TGTGCCAGCAGCTTAGTTCAGCCCCAGCATTTT. The chain carries TRBV7-9 and TRBJ1-5, with D unresolved. Germline CDR1 reads SEHNR; CDR2 reads FQNEAQ (reference sequence). The CDR3 sequence is 11 residues long. Trimming stripped 1 base from V and 6 bases from J, with 1 base between.

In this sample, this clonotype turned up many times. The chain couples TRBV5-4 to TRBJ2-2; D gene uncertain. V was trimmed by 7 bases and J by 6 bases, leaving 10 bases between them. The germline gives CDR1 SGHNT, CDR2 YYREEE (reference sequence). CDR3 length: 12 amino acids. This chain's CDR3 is CASVESAGELFF. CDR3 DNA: TGTGCCAGCGTAGAGTCGGCCGGGGAGCTGTTTTTT.

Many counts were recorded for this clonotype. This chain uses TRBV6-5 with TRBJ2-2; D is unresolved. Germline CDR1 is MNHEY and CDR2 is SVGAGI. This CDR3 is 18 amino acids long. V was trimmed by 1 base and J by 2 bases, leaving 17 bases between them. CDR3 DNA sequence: TGTGCCAGCAGTTACTATGTTTTGGGTCCTCTCAACACCGGGGAGCTGTTTTTT. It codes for CASSYYVLGPLNTGELFF.

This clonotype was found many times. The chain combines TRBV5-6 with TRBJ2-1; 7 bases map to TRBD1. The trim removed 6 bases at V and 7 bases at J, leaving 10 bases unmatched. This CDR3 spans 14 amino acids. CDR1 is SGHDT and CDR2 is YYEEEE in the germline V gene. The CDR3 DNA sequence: TGTGCCAGCATCGAGACAGGGACGGGTAATGAGCAGTTCTTC. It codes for CASIETGTGNEQFF.

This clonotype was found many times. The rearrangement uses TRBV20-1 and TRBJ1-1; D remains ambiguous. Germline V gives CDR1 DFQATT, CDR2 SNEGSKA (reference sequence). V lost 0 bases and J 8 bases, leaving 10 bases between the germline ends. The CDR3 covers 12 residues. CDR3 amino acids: CSARDGESEAFF. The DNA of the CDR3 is TGCAGTGCTAGAGATGGCGAGTCGGAAGCTTTCTTT.

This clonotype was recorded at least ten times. CDR3 sequence (DNA): TGTGCCATCAGTGAGGACCAGATGAACACCGGGGAGCTGTTTTTT. This translates into CAISEDQMNTGELFF. The V gene is TRBV10-3, the J gene TRBJ2-2, with no clear D. This CDR3 region has 15 residues. V was clipped by 2 bases and J by 1 base, with 8 bases between them. Per the germline V gene, CDR1 is ENHRY and CDR2 is SYGVKD.

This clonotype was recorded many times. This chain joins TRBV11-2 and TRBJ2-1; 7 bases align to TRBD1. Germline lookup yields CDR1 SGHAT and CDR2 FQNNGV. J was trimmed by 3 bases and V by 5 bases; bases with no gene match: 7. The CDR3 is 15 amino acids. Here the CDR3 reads CASSETGDRYNEQFF. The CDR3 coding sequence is TGTGCCAGCAGCGAAACAGGGGACCGCTACAATGAGCAGTTCTTC.

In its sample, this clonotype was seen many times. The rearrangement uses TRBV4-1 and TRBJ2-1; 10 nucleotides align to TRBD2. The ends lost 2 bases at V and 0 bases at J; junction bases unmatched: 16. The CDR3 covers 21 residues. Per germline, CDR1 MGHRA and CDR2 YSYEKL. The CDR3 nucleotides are TGCGCCAGCAGCCAAAAACCCTGGACTAGCGGAGGTCTGGGCTCCTACAATGAGCAGTTCTTC. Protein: CASSQKPWTSGGLGSYNEQFF.

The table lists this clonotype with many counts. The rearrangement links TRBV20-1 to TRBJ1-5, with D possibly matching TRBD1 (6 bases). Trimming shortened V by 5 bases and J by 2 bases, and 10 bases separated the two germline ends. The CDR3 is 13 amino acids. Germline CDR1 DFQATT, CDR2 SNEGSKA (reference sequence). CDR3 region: CSAVKGGNQPQHF. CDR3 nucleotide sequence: TGCAGTGCTGTTAAGGGGGGCAATCAGCCCCAGCATTTT.